There are a few counts of the clone carrying this T cell receptor (beta chain). This entry comes from a study of T-cell reconstitution after alpha-beta-depleted transplantation in children. Unique molecular identifiers were incorporated during preparation of the TCRbeta library. From the PCR reads, TCRdb called clonotypes with MiXCR, one entry per CDR3 protein. The table has 450,000 to 600,000 distinct CDR3 sequences, about an eighth seen once; the top ten hold 2% to 2.5%. The source is a male patient under 18 who had a stem cell transplant for acute myeloid leukemia, so the T cells may come from the graft donor. This specimen was PBMCs, mostly from graft donor cells, taken 360 days after TCRalphabeta/CD19-depleted stem cell transplant.

The chain's CDR3 is CASSSPQGANYGYTF. DNA for the CDR3: TGTGCCAGCAGTTCACCGCAGGGAGCTAACTATGGCTACACCTTC. The chain employs TRBV12-3 or TRBV12-4 and TRBJ1-2; D may be TRBD1 (5 bases). V was trimmed by 4 bases and J by 0 bases, leaving 12 bases between them. The CDR3 is made up of 15 amino acids.